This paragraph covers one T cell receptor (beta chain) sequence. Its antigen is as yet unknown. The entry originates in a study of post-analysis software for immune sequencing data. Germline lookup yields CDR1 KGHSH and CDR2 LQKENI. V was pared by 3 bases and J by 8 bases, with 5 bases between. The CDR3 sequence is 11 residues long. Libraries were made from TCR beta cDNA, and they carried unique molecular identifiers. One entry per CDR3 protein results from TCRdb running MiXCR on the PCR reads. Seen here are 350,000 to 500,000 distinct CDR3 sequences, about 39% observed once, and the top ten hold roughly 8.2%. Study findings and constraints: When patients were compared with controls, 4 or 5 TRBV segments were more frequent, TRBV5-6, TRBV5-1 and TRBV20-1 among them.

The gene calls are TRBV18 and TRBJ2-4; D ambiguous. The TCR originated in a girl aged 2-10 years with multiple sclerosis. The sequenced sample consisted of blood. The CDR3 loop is CASSPGDIQYF. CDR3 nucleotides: TGTGCCAGCTCACCTGGGGACATTCAGTACTTC.